This is a list of T cell receptor beta chains from one sample in a study of blood T cells in healthy people across ages. TCRdb reprocessed the 5' RACE reads with MiXCR, giving one entry per CDR3 protein. Of around 1,900,000 distinct CDR3 sequences listed, 39% are singletons. The specimen was blood. These TCRs come from a human donor in good health. Each CDR3 is given with its conserved first and last residue. The D gene is left open where the match is weak. Clone size is given for some rows only: seen once, a few or many times, or a class if the clone is expanded.

TRBJ1-1 TRBV20-1 - - TGCAGTGCTAGGGCCGGAGGCGCTGAAGCTTTCTTT CSARAGGAEAFF
TRBJ1-2 TRBV4-2 TRBD1 few TGTGCCAGCAGCCAAGAGGGCGGAGGGGGCGCCTATGGCTACACCTTC CASSQEGGGGAYGYTF
TRBJ2-3 TRBV5-1 TRBD1 - TGCGCCAGCAGCTCGGGCCGGACAGGGATGTCGGATACGCAGTATTTT CASSSGRTGMSDTQYF
TRBJ2-5 TRBV7-9 - few TGTGCCAGCAGCTTAATGGCAGGGTCGGGGGAGACCCAGTACTTC CASSLMAGSGETQYF
TRBJ2-5 TRBV18 - few TGTGCCAGCTCACCTGAGGTCCAGGGAGGAGGAAGGGAGACCCAGTACTTC CASSPEVQGGGRETQYF
TRBJ2-7 TRBV9 TRBD2 - TGTGCCAGCAGCGTAGCTAGCGGGGAGGCCTACGAGCAGTACTTC CASSVASGEAYEQYF
TRBJ2-7 TRBV20-1 TRBD2 - TGCAGTGCTAGATCTAGCGGGGGGGACCACGAGCAGTACTTC CSARSSGGDHEQYF
TRBJ1-2 TRBV7-2 - - TGTGCCAGCAGCCAATATGGACATTCCGTCTATGGCTACACCTTC CASSQYGHSVYGYTF
TRBJ2-5 TRBV5-1 TRBD2 - TGTGCCAGCAGCTTGCGGACTAGCGGGGGGGCCGAGGGAGAGACCCAGTACTTC CASSLRTSGGAEGETQYF
TRBJ1-4 TRBV5-6 TRBD1 - TGTGCCAGCAGCTTGGCCAGGGGGCCTGAAAAACTGTTTTTT CASSLARGPEKLFF
TRBJ2-7 TRBV2 - - TGTGCCAGCAGTCTAGCGGACAGCTCCTACAATGAGCAGTACTTC CASSLADSSYNEQYF
TRBJ2-5 TRBV28 TRBD1 few TGTGCCAGCAGCATTCCCAGGGGGTTTGAGACCCAGTACTTC CASSIPRGFETQYF
TRBJ1-1 TRBV29-1 - few TGCAGCGTTGAAGATCTTCGAGAAGCTTTCTTT CSVEDLREAFF
TRBJ2-3 TRBV6-2/TRBV6-3 - - TGTGCCAGCAGTTCTCAGGATTCCCTACTAGATACGCAGTATTTT CASSSQDSLLDTQYF
TRBJ2-1 TRBV12-3/TRBV12-4 - - TGTGCCAGCATAACAGGGGTTCGGGGAGGCTCCTACAGTGAGCAGTTCTTC CASITGVRGGSYSEQFF
TRBJ2-1 TRBV13 TRBD2 few TGTGCCAGCAGCTTAGGAGCTAGCGGGATTGAGCAGTTCTTC CASSLGASGIEQFF
TRBJ1-5 TRBV2 TRBD1 - TGTGCCAGCAGTGATACTCACAGGGGGTATCAGCCCCAGCATTTT CASSDTHRGYQPQHF
TRBJ2-7 TRBV15 - - TGTGCCACCAGCAGAGACTCCCGGGGAGTTCTGGACCCAGTTTACGAGCAGTACTTC CATSRDSRGVLDPVYEQYF
TRBJ2-3 TRBV29-1 TRBD2 - TGCAGCGTTGAAGAACCCCTAGGGAGCGGGGCCCCGGATACGCAGTATTTT CSVEEPLGSGAPDTQYF
TRBJ2-5 TRBV29-1 - - TGCAGCGTTGTCTGGGCGGGGGAGACCCAGTACTTC CSVVWAGETQYF
TRBJ1-1 TRBV7-9 - few TGTGCCAGCAGCTTTGGGTCTAACCAGGCTGAAGCTTTCTTT CASSFGSNQAEAFF
TRBJ1-2 TRBV6-5 - - TGTGCCAGCAGTTCGGGACATTCTAACTATGGCTACACCTTC CASSSGHSNYGYTF
TRBJ1-2 TRBV12-3/TRBV12-4 TRBD1 many TGCGCCAGCAGCCGGACAGGGGCTAACTATGGCTACACCTTC CASSRTGANYGYTF
TRBJ2-5 TRBV28 - few TGTGCCAGCAGAAAAGGCGGGTCACAAGAGACCCAGTACTTC CASRKGGSQETQYF
TRBJ1-1 TRBV7-9 - - TGTGCCAGCAGCTTATGGGGGACGAACACTGAAGCTTTCTTT CASSLWGTNTEAFF
TRBJ2-7 TRBV28 TRBD1 many TGTGCCAGCAGCCCCGGGACAGGGGTTCAGCAGTACTTC CASSPGTGVQQYF
TRBJ2-7 TRBV15 TRBD2 few TGTGCCACCAGCAAGTGGGGGGGCGAGCAGTACTTC CATSKWGGEQYF
TRBJ2-7 TRBV18 - - TGTGCCAGCTCACCGGGAGGAGAAGGCGAGCAGTACTTC CASSPGGEGEQYF
TRBJ2-3 TRBV9 TRBD2 - TGTGCCAGCAGGGAAAGGGCCAGCGGGGGGGGTACGCAGTATTTT CASRERASGGGTQYF
TRBJ1-2 TRBV20-1 - - TGCAGTGCCGAACAGGGAGGGGACTATGGCTACACCTTC CSAEQGGDYGYTF
TRBJ2-3 TRBV7-9 - - TGTGCCAGCACCCACGTCTCCCCCAGGGATACGCAGTATTTT CASTHVSPRDTQYF
TRBJ2-7 TRBV6-2/TRBV6-3 TRBD1 many TGTGCCAGCAGTTTTGGACTTGGGACAGAATCCTACGAGCAGTACTTC CASSFGLGTESYEQYF
TRBJ2-1 TRBV2 - few TGTGCCAGCAGTGTTTTGACAGAAACGCAGTTCTTC CASSVLTETQFF